This T cell receptor beta chain emerged from a study of blood T cell repertoires in COVID-19. The germline V gene has CDR1 SGHDT and CDR2 YYEEEE. This CDR3 is built from 19 residues. The ends lost 0 bases at V and 3 bases at J; junction bases unmatched: 13. The method was immunoSEQ multiplex PCR; TCRdb's version includes in-frame clones alone and lacks a portion of them. The data show 9,500 to 15,000 clones, approximately 80% seen once. Sequenced sample: peripheral blood. This sequence was found in a human donor in a cohort sampled during active COVID-19. V and J are TRBV5-6 and TRBJ2-1; TRBD2 aligns across 9 bases. CDR3 amino acids: CASSLVIPRASGVYNEQFF. The DNA of the CDR3 is TGTGCCAGCAGCTTGGTTATTCCTAGGGCTAGCGGGGTCTACAATGAGCAGTTCTTC.